Listed below are T cell receptor gamma chains from one sample, sequenced in a study of gammadelta T cells in human blood. TCRdb applied CATT to the RT-PCR reads for clone calling. Of about 130 gamma-chain clones listed, about 6% are singletons. The sequencing sample was made of Vgamma9Vdelta2 gamma-delta T cells from infant blood. These receptors all come from a human donor. The CDR3 runs from the conserved cysteine through the conserved F or W. Each size is once, few, many, or a class for an expanded clone.

V	J	size	DNA	CDR3
TRGV9	TRGJ1/TRGJ2	hyperexpanded	TGTGCCTTGTGGAAGGGGGGTAAGAAACTCTTT	CALWKGGKKLF
TRGV9	TRGJP	large	TGTGCCTTGTGGGAGACGCAAGAGTTGGGCAAAAAAATCAAGGTATTT	CALWETQELGKKIKVF
TRGV9	TRGJP	hyperexpanded	TGTGCCTTGTGGGAGGTTAAAGAGTTGGGCAAAAAAATCAAGGTATTT	CALWEVKELGKKIKVF
TRGV9	TRGJP	large	TGTGCCTTGTGGGAGGCACAAGAGTTGGGCAAAAAAATCAAGGTATTT	CALWEAQELGKKIKVF
TRGV9	TRGJP	hyperexpanded	TGTGCCTTGTGGGTCCAAGAGTTGGGCAAAAAAATCAAGGTATTT	CALWVQELGKKIKVF
TRGV9	TRGJP	large	TGTGCCTTGTGGGACGTGCTGGAGTTGGGCAAAAAAATCAAGGTATTT	CALWDVLELGKKIKVF
TRGV9	TRGJP	large	TGTGCCTTGTGGGAGGTGCAGGCTGAGGAGTTGGGCAAAAAAATCAAGGTATTT	CALWEVQAEELGKKIKVF
TRGV9	TRGJP	hyperexpanded	TGTGCCTTGTGGGAGGTGACTGAGTTGGGCAAAAAAATCAAGGTATTT	CALWEVTELGKKIKVF
TRGV9	TRGJP	hyperexpanded	TGTGCCTTGTGGGAGGTGCGAGAGTTGGGCAAAAAAATCAAGGTATTT	CALWEVRELGKKIKVF
TRGV9	TRGJP	hyperexpanded	TGTGCCTTGTGGGAGGTGCTGGAGTTGGGCAAAAAAATCAAGGTATTT	CALWEVLELGKKIKVF
TRGV9	TRGJP	large	TGTGCCTTGTGGGAGGATAGGTTGGGCAAAAAAATCAAGGTATTT	CALWEDRLGKKIKVF
TRGV9	TRGJP1	large	TGTGCCTTGTGGGAGGACCATACCACTGGTTGGTTCAAGATATTT	CALWEDHTTGWFKIF
TRGV9	TRGJP	large	TGTGCCTTGTGGGAGGTTGAGTTGGGCAAAAAAATCAAGGTATTT	CALWEVELGKKIKVF
TRGV9	TRGJP	hyperexpanded	TGTGCCTTGTGGGAGCCCCAAGAGTTGGGCAAAAAAATCAAGGTATTT	CALWEPQELGKKIKVF
TRGV9	TRGJP	hyperexpanded	TGTGCCTTGTGGGAGGTTCAAGAGTTGGGCAAAAAAATCAAGGTATTT	CALWEVQELGKKIKVF
TRGV9	TRGJP	hyperexpanded	TGTGCCTTGTGGGAGTCCCAAGAGTTGGGCAAAAAAATCAAGGTATTT	CALWESQELGKKIKVF
TRGV10	TRGJP1	few	TGTGCTGCGTGGCTCACTGGTTGGTTCAAGATATTT	CAAWLTGWFKIF
TRGV9	TRGJP	hyperexpanded	TGTGCCTTGTGGGAGGTGAGGGAGTTGGGCAAAAAAATCAAGGTATTT	CALWEVRELGKKIKVF